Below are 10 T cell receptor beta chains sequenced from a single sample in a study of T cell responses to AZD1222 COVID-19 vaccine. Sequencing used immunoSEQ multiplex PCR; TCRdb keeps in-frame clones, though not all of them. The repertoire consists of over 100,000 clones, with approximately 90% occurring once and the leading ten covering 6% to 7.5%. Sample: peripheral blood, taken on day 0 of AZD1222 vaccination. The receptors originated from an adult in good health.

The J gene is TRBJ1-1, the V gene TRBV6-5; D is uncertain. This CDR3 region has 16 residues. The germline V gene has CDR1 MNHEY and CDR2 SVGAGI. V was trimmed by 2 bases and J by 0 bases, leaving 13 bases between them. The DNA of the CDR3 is TGTGCCAGCAGTTACAAGGCAGCCGCTATGAACACTGAAGCTTTCTTT. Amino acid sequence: CASSYKAAAMNTEAFF.

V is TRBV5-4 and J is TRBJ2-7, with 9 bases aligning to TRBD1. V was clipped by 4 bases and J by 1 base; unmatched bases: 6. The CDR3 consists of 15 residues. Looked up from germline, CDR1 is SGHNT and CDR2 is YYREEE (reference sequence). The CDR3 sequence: CASSPGTGRSYEQYF. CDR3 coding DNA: TGTGCCAGCAGCCCCGGGACAGGGAGATCCTACGAGCAGTACTTC.

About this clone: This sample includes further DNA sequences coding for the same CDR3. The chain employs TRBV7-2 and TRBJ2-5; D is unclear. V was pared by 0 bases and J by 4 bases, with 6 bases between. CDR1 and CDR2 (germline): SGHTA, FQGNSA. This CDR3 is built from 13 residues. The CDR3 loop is CASSLASGETQYF. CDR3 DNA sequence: TGTGCCAGCAGCTTAGCCTCAGGAGAGACCCAGTACTTC. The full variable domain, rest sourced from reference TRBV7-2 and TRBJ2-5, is GAGVSQSPSNKVTEKGKDVELRCDPISGHTALYWYRQSLGQGLEFLIYFQGNSAPDKSGLPSDRFSAERTGGSVSTLTIQRTQQEDSAVYLCASSLASGETQYFGPGTRLLVL.

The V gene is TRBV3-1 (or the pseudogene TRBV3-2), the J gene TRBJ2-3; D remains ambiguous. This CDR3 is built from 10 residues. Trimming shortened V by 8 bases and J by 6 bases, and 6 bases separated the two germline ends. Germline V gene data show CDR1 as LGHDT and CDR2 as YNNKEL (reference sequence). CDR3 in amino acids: CASAGDTQYF. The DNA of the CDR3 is TGTGCCAGCGCTGGGGATACGCAGTATTTT.

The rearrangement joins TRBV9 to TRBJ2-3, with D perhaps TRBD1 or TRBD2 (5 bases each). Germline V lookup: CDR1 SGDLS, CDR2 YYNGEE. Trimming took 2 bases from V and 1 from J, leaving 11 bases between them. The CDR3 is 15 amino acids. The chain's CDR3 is CASSVWGSGTDTQYF. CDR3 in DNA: TGTGCCAGCAGCGTCTGGGGGTCTGGCACAGATACGCAGTATTTT. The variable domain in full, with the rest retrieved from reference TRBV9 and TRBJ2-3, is DSGVTQTPKHLITATGQRVTLRCSPRSGDLSVYWYQQSLDQGLQFLIQYYNGEERAKGNILERFSAQQFPDLHSELNLSSLELGDSALYFCASSVWGSGTDTQYFGPGTRLTVL.

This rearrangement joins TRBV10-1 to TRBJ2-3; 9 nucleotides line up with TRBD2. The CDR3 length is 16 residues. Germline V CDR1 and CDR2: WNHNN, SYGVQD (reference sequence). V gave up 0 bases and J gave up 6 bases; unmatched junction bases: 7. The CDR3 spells CASSESSGGPGDTQYF. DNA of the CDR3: TGCGCCAGCAGTGAGTCGAGCGGGGGGCCAGGCGATACGCAGTATTTT.

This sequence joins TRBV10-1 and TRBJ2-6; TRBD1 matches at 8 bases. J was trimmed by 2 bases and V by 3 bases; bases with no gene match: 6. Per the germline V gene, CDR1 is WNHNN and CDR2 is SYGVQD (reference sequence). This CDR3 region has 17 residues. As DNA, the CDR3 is TGCGCCAGCAGTGACGGACAGGGTGTACCTGGGGCCAACGTCCTGACTTTC. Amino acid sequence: CASSDGQGVPGANVLTF.

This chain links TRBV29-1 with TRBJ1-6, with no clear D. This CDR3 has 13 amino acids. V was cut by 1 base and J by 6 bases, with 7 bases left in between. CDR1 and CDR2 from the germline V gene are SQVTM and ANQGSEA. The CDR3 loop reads CSVEVGGNSPLHF. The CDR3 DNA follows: TGCAGCGTTGAAGTAGGTGGTAATTCACCCCTCCACTTT. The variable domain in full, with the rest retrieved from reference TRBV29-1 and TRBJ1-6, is SAVISQKPSRDICQRGTSLTIQCQVDSQVTMMFWYRQQPGQSLTLIATANQGSEATYESGFVIDKFPISRPNLTFSTLTVSNMSPEDSSIYLCSVEVGGNSPLHFGNGTRLTVT.

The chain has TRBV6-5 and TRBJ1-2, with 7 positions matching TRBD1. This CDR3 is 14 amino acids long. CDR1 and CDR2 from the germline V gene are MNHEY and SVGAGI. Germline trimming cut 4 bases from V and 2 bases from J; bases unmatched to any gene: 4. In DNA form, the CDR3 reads TGTGCCAGCAGTTTTAAACAGGGGAACTATGGCTACACCTTC. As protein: CASSFKQGNYGYTF.

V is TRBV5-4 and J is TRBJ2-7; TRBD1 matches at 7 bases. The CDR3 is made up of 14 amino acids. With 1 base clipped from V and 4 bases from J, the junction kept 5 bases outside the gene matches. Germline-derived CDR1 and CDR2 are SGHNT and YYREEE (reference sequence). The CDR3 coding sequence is TGTGCCAGCAGCTTGACCGGGACAGAGTACGAGCAGTACTTC. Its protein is CASSLTGTEYEQYF.